Described below is a single T cell receptor (beta chain) sequence and its context. What it binds is not known. The data stem from a study of T cell repertoires in aging, cancer and after chemotherapy. Broader study findings: Median generation probability rose over the chemotherapy interval in each cancer cohort, suggesting rebound thymic output. Age-matched healthy donors had significantly more diverse, less clonal blood TCR repertoires than untreated cancer patients. In healthy donors, age-related TCR diversity loss mainly reflected lost richness. No conclusions about immunological memory after chemotherapy can be drawn from the repertoire data.

Germline V gene lookup returns CDR1 MNHNY and CDR2 SVGAGI (reference sequence). This CDR3 is 16 amino acids long. V lost 4 bases to trimming and J lost 1 base; unmatched junction nucleotides: 8. TCR beta rearrangements were amplified from peripheral blood genomic DNA. A mixed TRB-A/B primer pool amplified rearranged TRB by multiplex touch-down PCR. Each CDR3 protein gets one entry after TCRdb re-called the multiplex PCR reads with MiXCR. Found here are more than 10,000 distinct CDR3 sequences, less than 25% of them singletons; the top ten hold approximately 5.8%. The rearrangement joins TRBV6-6 to TRBJ2-5; TRBD1 matches at 8 bases. The TCR was taken from a human donor in good health. Material for sequencing was blood. The CDR3 region has the DNA TGTGCCAGCAGTTTGAACAGGGGGAGGTTCCAAGAGACCCAGTACTTC. Its translation is CASSLNRGRFQETQYF.